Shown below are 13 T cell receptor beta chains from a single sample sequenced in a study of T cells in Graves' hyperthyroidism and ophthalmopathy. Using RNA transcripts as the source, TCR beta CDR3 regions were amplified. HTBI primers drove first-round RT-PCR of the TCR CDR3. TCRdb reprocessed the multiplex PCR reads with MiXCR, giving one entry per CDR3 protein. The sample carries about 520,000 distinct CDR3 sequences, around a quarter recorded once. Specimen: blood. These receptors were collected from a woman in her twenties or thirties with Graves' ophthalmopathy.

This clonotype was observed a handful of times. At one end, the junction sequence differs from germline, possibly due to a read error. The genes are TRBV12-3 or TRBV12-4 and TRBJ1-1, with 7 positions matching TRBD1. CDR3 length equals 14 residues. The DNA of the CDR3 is TGTGCCAGCAGTTTGAGGGGGCTGAACACTGAAGCTTGCTTT. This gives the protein CASSLRGLNTEACF.

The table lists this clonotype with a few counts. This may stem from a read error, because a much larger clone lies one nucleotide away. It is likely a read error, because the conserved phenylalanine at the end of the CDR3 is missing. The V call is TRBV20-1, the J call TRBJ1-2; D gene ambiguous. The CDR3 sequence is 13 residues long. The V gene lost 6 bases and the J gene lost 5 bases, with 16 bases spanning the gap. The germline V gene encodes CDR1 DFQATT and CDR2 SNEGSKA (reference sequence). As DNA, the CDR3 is TGCAGTGCCACCCCGGTATCTGGGTATGGCTACACCTAC. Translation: CSATPVSGYGYTY.

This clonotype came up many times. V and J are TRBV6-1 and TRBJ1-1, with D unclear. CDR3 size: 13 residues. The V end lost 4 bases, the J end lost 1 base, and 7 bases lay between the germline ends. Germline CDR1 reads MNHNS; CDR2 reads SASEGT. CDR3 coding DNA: TGTGCCAGCAGTGTATGGCAGAACACTGAAGCTTTCTTT. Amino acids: CASSVWQNTEAFF.

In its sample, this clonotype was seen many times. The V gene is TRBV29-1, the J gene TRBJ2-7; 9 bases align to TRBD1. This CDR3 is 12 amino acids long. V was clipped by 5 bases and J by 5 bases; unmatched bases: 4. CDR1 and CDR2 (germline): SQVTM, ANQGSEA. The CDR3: CSVRQGVNEQYF. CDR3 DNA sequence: TGCAGCGTTCGACAGGGGGTCAACGAGCAGTACTTC.

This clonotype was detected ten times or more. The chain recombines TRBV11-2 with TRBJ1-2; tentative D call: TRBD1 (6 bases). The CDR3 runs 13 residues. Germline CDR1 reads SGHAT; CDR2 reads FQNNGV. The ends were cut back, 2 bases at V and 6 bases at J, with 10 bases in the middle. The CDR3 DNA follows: TGTGCCAGCAGCTTAAGGGGGGCCGATGGCTACACCTTC. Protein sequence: CASSLRGADGYTF.

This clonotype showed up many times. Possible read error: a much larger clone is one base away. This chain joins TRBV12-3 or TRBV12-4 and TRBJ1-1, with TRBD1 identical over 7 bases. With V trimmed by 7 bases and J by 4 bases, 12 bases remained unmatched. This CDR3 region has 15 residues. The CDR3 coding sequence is TGTGCCAGCAATCCCGGACAGGCGGGGTCCACTGAAGCTTTCTTT. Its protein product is CASNPGQAGSTEAFF.

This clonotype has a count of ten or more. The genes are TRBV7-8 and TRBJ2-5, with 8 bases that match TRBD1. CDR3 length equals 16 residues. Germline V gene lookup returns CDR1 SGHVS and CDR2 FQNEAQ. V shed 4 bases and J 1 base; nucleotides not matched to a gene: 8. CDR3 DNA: TGTGCCAGCAGCTCACGGGACAGGACACTCCAAGAGACCCAGTACTTC. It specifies CASSSRDRTLQETQYF.

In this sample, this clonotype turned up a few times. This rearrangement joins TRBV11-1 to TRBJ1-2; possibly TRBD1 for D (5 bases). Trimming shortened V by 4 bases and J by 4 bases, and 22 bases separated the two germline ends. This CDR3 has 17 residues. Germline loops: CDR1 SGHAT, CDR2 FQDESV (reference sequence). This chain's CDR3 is CASSSLKRQQIIYGYTF. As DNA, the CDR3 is TGTGCCAGCAGCTCCTTAAAACGACAGCAAATTATCTATGGCTACACCTTC. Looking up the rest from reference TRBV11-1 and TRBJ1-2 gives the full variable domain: EAEVAQSPRYKITEKSQAVAFWCDPISGHATLYWYRQILGQGPELLVQFQDESVVDDSQLPKDRFSAERLKGVDSTLKIQPAELGDSAMYLCASSSLKRQQIIYGYTFGSGTRLTVV.

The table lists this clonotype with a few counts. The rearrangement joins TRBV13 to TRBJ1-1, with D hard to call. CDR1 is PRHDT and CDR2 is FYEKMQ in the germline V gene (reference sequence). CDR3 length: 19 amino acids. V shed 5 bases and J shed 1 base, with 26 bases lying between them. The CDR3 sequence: CASSPLEIGIQGENTEAFF. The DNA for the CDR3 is TGTGCCAGCAGCCCACTGGAGATTGGGATCCAAGGAGAGAACACTGAAGCTTTCTTT.

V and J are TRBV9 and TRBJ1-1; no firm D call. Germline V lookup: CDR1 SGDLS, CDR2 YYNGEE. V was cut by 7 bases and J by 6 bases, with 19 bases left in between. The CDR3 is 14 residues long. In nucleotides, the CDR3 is TGTGCCAGCGGTTCAGCACAAGTTTTCGCTGAAGCTTTCTTT. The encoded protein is CASGSAQVFAEAFF. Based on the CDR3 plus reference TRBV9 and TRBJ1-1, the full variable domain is DSGVTQTPKHLITATGQRVTLRCSPRSGDLSVYWYQQSLDQGLQFLIQYYNGEERAKGNILERFSAQQFPDLHSELNLSSLELGDSALYFCASGSAQVFAEAFFGQGTRLTVV.

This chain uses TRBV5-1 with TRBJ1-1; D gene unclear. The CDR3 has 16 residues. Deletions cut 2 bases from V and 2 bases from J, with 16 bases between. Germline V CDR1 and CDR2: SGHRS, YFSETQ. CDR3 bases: TGCGCCAGCAGCTTCTTTGGTGGAGGCCTTAACACTGAAGCTTTCTTT. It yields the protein CASSFFGGGLNTEAFF.

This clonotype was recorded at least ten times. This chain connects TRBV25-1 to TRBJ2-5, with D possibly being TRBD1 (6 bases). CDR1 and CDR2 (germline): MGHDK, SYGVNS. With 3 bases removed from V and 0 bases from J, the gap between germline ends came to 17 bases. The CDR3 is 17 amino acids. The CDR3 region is CASSEGADRLYQETQYF. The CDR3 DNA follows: TGTGCCAGCAGTGAGGGGGCCGACAGGCTGTACCAAGAGACCCAGTACTTC.

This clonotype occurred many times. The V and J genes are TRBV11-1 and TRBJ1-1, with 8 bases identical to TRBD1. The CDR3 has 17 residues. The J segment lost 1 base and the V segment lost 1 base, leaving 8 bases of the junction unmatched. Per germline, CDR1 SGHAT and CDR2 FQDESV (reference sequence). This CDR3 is CASSLEFQGTGNTEAFF. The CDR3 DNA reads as TGTGCCAGCAGCTTAGAGTTTCAGGGGACAGGGAACACTGAAGCTTTCTTT.